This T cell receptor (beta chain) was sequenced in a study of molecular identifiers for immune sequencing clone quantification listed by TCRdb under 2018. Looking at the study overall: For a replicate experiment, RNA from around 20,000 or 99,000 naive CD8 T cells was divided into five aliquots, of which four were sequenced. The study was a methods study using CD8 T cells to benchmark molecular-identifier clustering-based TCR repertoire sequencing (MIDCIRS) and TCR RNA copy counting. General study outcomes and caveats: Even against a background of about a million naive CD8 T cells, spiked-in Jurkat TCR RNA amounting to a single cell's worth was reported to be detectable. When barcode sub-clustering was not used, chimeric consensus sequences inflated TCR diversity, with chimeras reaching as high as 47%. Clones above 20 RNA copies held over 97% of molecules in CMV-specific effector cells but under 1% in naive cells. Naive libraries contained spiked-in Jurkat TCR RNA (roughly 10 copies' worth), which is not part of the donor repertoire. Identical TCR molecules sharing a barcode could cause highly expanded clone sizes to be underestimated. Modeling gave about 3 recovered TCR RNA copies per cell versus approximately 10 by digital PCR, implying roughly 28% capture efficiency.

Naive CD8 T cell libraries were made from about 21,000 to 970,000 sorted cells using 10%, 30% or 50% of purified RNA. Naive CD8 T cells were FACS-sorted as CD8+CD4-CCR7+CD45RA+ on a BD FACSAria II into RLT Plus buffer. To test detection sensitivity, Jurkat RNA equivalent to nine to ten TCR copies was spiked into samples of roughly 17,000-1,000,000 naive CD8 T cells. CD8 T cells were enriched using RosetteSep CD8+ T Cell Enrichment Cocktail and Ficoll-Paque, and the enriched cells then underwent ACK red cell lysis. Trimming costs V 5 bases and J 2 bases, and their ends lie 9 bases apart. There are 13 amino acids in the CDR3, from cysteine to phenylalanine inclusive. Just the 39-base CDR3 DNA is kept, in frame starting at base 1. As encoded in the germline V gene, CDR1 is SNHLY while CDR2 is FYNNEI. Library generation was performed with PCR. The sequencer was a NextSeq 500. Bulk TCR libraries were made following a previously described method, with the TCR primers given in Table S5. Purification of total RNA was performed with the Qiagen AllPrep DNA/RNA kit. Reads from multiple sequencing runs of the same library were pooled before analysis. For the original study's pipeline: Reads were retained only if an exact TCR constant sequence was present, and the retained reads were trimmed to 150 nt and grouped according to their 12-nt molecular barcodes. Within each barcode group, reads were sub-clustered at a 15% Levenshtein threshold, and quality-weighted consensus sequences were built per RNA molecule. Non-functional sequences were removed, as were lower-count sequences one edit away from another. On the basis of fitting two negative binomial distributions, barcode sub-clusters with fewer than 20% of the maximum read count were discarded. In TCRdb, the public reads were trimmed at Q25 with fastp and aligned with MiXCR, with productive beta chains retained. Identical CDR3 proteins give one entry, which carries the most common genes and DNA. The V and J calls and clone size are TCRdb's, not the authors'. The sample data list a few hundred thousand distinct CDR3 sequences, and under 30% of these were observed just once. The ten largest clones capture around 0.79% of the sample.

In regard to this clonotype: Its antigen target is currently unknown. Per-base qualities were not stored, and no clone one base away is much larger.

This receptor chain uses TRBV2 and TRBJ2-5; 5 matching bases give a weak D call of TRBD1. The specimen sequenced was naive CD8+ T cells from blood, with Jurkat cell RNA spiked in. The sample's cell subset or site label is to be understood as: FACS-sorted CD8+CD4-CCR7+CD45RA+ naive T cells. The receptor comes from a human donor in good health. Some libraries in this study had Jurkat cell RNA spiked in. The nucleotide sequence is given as TGTGCCAGCAGTATAACAGGTCAAGAGACCCAGTACTTC. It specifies CASSITGQETQYF.